This TCR beta chain was identified in a study of Ad26.COV2.S vaccination and SARS-CoV-2 variants. Clones were sequenced by immunoSEQ multiplex PCR, and TCRdb holds only the in-frame ones, with some missing. The sample consists of roughly 350,000 clones, about 88% of them appearing once. Between the trimmed V and J ends, which lost 0 bases and 4 bases, there was a span of 10 bases. The CDR3 spans 15 residues. CDR1 and CDR2 (germline): MNHEY, SVGAGI. Described treatment: some 20 received Ad26.COV2.S at low or high dose, single or two shots; five or six received placebo; per-sample allocation not given. The study sampled participants on day 63 after the first vaccine or placebo injection.

The TCR sequence derives from a person between 18 and 59 years old who received the Ad26.COV2.S COVID-19 vaccine or a placebo. Sequenced here: peripheral blood, sampled in a trial of Ad26.COV2.S vaccine versus placebo. V and J are TRBV6-5 and TRBJ2-1, with D possibly being TRBD2 (5 bases). The CDR3 DNA sequence: TGTGCCAGCAGTTACTCCGGGGTTATTTACAATGAGCAGTTCTTC. It codes for CASSYSGVIYNEQFF.